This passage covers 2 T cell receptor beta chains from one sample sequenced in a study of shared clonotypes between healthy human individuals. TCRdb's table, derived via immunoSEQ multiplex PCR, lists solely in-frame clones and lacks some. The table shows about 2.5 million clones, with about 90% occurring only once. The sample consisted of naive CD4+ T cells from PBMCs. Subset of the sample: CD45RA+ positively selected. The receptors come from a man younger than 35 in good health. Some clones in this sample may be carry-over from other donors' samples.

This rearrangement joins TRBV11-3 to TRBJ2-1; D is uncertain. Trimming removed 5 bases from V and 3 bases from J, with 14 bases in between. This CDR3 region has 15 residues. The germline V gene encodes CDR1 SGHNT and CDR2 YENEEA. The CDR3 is CASSNGYSGYNEQFF. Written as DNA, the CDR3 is TGTGCCAGCAGCAACGGGTATTCCGGCTACAATGAGCAGTTCTTC. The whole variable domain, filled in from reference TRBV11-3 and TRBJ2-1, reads EAGVVQSPRYKIIEKKQPVAFWCNPISGHNTLYWYLQNLGQGPELLIRYENEEAVDDSQLPKDRFSAERLKGVDSTLKIQPAELGDSAVYLCASSNGYSGYNEQFFGPGTRLTVL.

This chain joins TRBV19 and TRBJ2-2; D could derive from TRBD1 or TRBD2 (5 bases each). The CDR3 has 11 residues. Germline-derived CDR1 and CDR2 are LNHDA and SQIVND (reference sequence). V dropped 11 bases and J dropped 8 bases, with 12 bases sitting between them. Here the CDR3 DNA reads TGTGCCGCGCGAGGGGTGGGGGAGCTGTTTTTT. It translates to CAARGVGELFF.